The present entry profiles one TCR beta chain with its context. Its target is not known. The data were taken from a study of cytomegalovirus exposure and HLA in healthy donors. Findings of the study overall: About 180 TCR beta chains were listed as cytomegalovirus-associated.

Deletions cut 3 bases from V and 5 bases from J, with 11 bases between. Germline V gene data show CDR1 as SGHKS and CDR2 as YYEKEE (reference sequence). There are 14 residues in the CDR3. The PCR employed 60 Vbeta primers together with 13 Jbeta primers. Source study methods: The authors later counted approximately 80 million unique TCR beta chains, approximately 10 million of them shared. Libraries were prepared by immunoSEQ multiplex PCR; TCRdb keeps only in-frame clonotypes and omits some of them. That table supplies the V and J calls and clone size; D and trimming were determined from the DNA. The repertoire includes approximately 140,000 clones, 79% of them detected once, and about 3.7% sits in the top ten.

V gene TRBV5-5 combines with J gene TRBJ1-4, with D unclear. The receptor comes from a human donor in good health. Input material: PBMCs. This chain's CDR3 is CASSSGSRNEKLFF. The DNA for the CDR3 is TGTGCCAGCAGCTCCGGGAGCCGAAATGAAAAACTGTTTTTT. Full variable domain (rest looked up from reference TRBV5-5 and TRBJ1-4): DAGVTQSPTHLIKTRGQQVTLRCSPISGHKSVSWYQQVLGQGPQFIFQYYEKEERGRGNFPDRFSARQFPNYSSELNVNALLLGDSALYLCASSSGSRNEKLFFGSGTQLSVL.